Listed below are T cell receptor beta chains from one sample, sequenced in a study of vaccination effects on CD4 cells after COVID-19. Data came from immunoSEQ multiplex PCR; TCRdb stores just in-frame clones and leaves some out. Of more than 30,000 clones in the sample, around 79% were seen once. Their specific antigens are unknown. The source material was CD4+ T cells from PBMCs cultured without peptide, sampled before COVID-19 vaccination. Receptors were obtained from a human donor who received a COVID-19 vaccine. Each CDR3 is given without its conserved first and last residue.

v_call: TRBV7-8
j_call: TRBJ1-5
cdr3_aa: ASSARTGFNQPQH

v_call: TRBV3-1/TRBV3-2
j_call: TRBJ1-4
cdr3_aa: ASSPRIQNEKLF

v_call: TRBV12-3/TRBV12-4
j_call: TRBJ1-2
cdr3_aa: ASRPTGAYGYT

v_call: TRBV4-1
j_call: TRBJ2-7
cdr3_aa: ASSLDRGETYEQY

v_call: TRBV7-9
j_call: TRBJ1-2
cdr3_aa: ASSGGNYGYT

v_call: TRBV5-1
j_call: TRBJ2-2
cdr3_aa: ASSFKLGDVSVRFTGELF

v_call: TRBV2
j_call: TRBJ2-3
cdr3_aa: ASSDSDTLSLNTQY

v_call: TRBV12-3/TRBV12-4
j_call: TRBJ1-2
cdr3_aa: ASSLGVYYGYT

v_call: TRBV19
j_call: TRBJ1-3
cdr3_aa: ASSTMGGISGNTIY

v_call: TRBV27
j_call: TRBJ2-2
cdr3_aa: ASSPTGGWGGELF

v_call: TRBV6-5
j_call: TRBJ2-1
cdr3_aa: ASSSPGQGAIEQF

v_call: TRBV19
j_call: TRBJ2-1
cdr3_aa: ASSIDRAGGEQF

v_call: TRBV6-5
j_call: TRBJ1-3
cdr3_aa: ASSYSALSSGNTIY

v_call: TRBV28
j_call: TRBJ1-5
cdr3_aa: ASSLKGWEQPQH

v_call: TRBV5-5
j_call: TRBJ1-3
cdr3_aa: ASSLTGVTGNTIY

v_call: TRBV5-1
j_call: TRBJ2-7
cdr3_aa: ASSKGQGAYEQY

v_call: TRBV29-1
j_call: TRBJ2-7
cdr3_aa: SAGRGQGTGEQY

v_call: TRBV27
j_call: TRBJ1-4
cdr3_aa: ASSPTPGGGPHEKLF

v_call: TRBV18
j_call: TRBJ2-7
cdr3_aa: ASSPATGRSYEQY

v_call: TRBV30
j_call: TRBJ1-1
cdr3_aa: AWSVGLGHMNTEAF

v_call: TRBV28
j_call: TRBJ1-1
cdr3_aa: ASSRVATENTEAF

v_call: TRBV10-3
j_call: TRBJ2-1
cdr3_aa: AISPRTGGYNEQF

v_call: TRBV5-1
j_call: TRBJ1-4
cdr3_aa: ASSLERGQGGEKLF

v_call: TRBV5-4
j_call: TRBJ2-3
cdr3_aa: ASSTGQAFTDTQY

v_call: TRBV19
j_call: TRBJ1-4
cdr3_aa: ASSIGDRGYEKLF

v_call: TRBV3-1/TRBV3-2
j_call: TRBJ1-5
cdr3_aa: ASSSRGYDQPQH